What follows are 21 T cell receptor beta chains derived from one specimen sequenced in a study of blood T cell repertoires in COVID-19. Assay used: immunoSEQ multiplex PCR; TCRdb lists only in-frame clones, some missing. This sample has about 280,000 clones; 88% occur once, and the top ten carry about 9.8%. The sample was peripheral blood. These receptors came from a man aged 18 to 30 with active or convalescent COVID-19.

The J gene is TRBJ2-5, the V gene TRBV13, with D possibly being TRBD2 (6 bases). The CDR3 totals 14 residues. Germline CDR1 reads PRHDT; CDR2 reads FYEKMQ (reference sequence). V was clipped by 3 bases and J by 4 bases, with 12 bases between them. The CDR3 reads CASSFPRDSETQYF. CDR3 coding DNA: TGTGCCAGCAGCTTCCCGCGGGACTCAGAGACCCAGTACTTC.

This clone has a single count. The chain carries TRBV9 and TRBJ2-2, with 9 bases fitting TRBD1. The ends lost 1 base at V and 8 bases at J; junction bases unmatched: 6. CDR3 length equals 15 residues. Looked up from germline, CDR1 is SGDLS and CDR2 is YYNGEE. The CDR3 DNA reads as TGTGCCAGCAGCGTACTCGGGACAGGGACTGGGGAGCTGTTTTTT. Encoded protein: CASSVLGTGTGELFF.

This clone was detected only a few times. The chain uses TRBV7-8 and TRBJ2-2; D gene unclear. The CDR3 extends over 19 amino acids. CDR1 SGHVS and CDR2 FQNEAQ come from the germline V gene. Trimming removed 0 bases from V and 0 bases from J, with 17 bases in between. This CDR3 is CASSLAPGNRAANTGELFF. The CDR3 DNA reads TGTGCCAGCAGCTTAGCGCCCGGCAACAGAGCCGCGAACACCGGGGAGCTGTTTTTT.

This sequence joins TRBV12-3 or TRBV12-4 and TRBJ1-1; possible D gene TRBD1, 5 bases. CDR3 length: 12 amino acids. The V and J ends lost 6 bases and 6 bases respectively, with 11 bases between them. CDR3 protein: CASSPRQPEAFF. In DNA form, the CDR3 reads TGTGCCAGCAGCCCCCGACAGCCTGAAGCTTTCTTT.

This chain joins TRBV7-8 and TRBJ1-1; TRBD1 is a possible D gene (5 bases). The germline V and J ends were trimmed by 10 bases and 3 bases, with 12 bases remaining between them. Germline V CDR1 and CDR2: SGHVS, FQNEAQ. This CDR3 region has 12 residues. CDR3 coding DNA: TGTGCCACCTCTAAGGGGTACACTGAAGCTTTCTTT. It yields the protein CATSKGYTEAFF.

The DNA for the CDR3 is TGTGCCACCCGGGACAGGGGGTCCGAAAAACTGTTTTTT. Its translation: CATRDRGSEKLFF. V usage is TRBV2 and J usage is TRBJ1-4, with 11 bases lining up with TRBD1. Germline V gene data show CDR1 as SNHLY and CDR2 as FYNNEI. The CDR3 sequence is 13 residues long. Germline trimming cut 10 bases from V and 8 bases from J; bases unmatched to any gene: 6.

V usage is TRBV4-1 and J usage is TRBJ1-5, with D uncertain. The CDR3 covers 13 residues. The germline gives CDR1 MGHRA, CDR2 YSYEKL. The V gene lost 4 bases and the J gene lost 4 bases, with 8 bases spanning the gap. The CDR3 reads CASSPPYNQPQHF. The CDR3 DNA sequence: TGCGCCAGCAGCCCTCCTTATAATCAGCCCCAGCATTTT.

V is TRBV13 and J is TRBJ2-7; D call uncertain. Trimming pared 1 base from V and 0 bases from J, leaving 7 bases between. The CDR3 is made up of 14 amino acids. Per the germline V gene, CDR1 is PRHDT and CDR2 is FYEKMQ (reference sequence). CDR3 amino acids: CASSLVAYSYEQYF. As DNA, the CDR3 is TGTGCCAGCAGCTTAGTTGCGTACTCCTACGAGCAGTACTTC.

The gene calls are TRBV9 and TRBJ2-1; TRBD1 aligns across 12 bases. This CDR3 is 15 amino acids long. V shed 4 bases, J shed 9 bases, and the junction held 8 bases outside the gene matches. The germline CDR1 and CDR2 sequences are SGDLS and YYNGEE. CDR3 nucleotide sequence: TGTGCCAGCAGCCCCCAGGGACAGGGGGCGACTGAGCAGTTCTTC. It translates to CASSPQGQGATEQFF.

This clone has only a few counts. The chain's CDR3 is CASSMAAGGPLETQYF. The CDR3 region has the DNA TGTGCCAGTAGTATGGCAGCGGGGGGGCCGTTGGAGACCCAGTACTTC. This rearrangement joins TRBV19 to TRBJ2-5, with TRBD2 matching 10 bases. Trimming cost V 3 bases and J 5 bases; bases outside gene matches: 9. Looked up from germline, CDR1 is LNHDA and CDR2 is SQIVND (reference sequence). This CDR3 has 16 amino acids.

The table lists this clone with a few counts. The chain carries TRBV5-1 and TRBJ1-2; D is uncertain. V lost 4 bases and J 5 bases, leaving 21 bases between the germline ends. The CDR3 loop spans 16 amino acids. CDR1 is SGHRS, CDR2 YFSETQ, per germline. This CDR3 is CASSLRKDDYGYGYTF. The CDR3 DNA follows: TGCGCCAGCAGCCTCAGGAAAGACGACTATGGGTATGGCTACACCTTC.

The chain combines TRBV18 with TRBJ1-1, with unresolved D. The CDR3 has 13 amino acids. V was pared by 0 bases and J by 4 bases, with 6 bases between. Germline V gene sequence: CDR1 KGHSH, CDR2 LQKENI. For the CDR3, the DNA is TGTGCCAGCTCACCACCGGGCGCCACTGAAGCTTTCTTT. Translation gives CASSPPGATEAFF.

The chain carries TRBV20-1 and TRBJ2-1; a possible D gene is TRBD1 (5 bases). The germline V gene encodes CDR1 DFQATT and CDR2 SNEGSKA (reference sequence). This CDR3 is built from 11 residues. V lost 2 bases to trimming and J lost 7 bases, with 6 bases between them. CDR3 sequence: CSARSGNEQFF. In DNA form, the CDR3 reads TGCAGTGCTAGATCAGGGAATGAGCAGTTCTTC.

The chain has TRBV15 and TRBJ2-4; 7 bases align to TRBD1. Germline lookup yields CDR1 LNHNV and CDR2 YYDKDF (reference sequence). The CDR3 totals 21 residues. V lost 0 bases and J lost 0; bases outside the gene matches: 17. In nucleotides, the CDR3 is TGTGCCACCAGCAGAGAGGCGCAGAGAGACAGGGTTCCAGAAGCCAAAAACATTCAGTACTTC. Translating gives CATSREAQRDRVPEAKNIQYF.

This clone was counted only a few times. The V call is TRBV15, the J call TRBJ1-2; 7 nucleotides match TRBD1. The CDR3 spans 12 residues. With 7 bases clipped from V and 9 bases from J, the junction kept 8 bases outside the gene matches. The germline V gene encodes CDR1 LNHNV and CDR2 YYDKDF (reference sequence). The CDR3 bases are TGTGCCACCACCCACAGGGGCGTCAGCTACACCTTC. This sequence encodes CATTHRGVSYTF.

This clone was counted a single time. J is TRBJ1-3 and V is TRBV12-3 or TRBV12-4; D remains ambiguous. CDR3 length equals 13 residues. The V end lost 7 bases, the J end lost 3 bases, and 10 bases lay between the germline ends. DNA of the CDR3: TGTGCCAGCACGTCCCTCCTTGGAAACACCATATATTTT. Protein product: CASTSLLGNTIYF.

This chain uses TRBV13 with TRBJ1-5; no clear D. Germline lookup yields CDR1 PRHDT and CDR2 FYEKMQ (reference sequence). The CDR3 contains 15 residues. V was cut by 2 bases and J by 3 bases, with 11 bases left in between. The CDR3 DNA follows: TGTGCCAGCAGCTTAAAGGGAGGGAACAATCAGCCCCAGCATTTT. Its translation: CASSLKGGNNQPQHF.

The chain recombines TRBV11-2 with TRBJ2-5, with TRBD2 identical over 8 bases. The CDR3 runs 16 residues. Trimming cost V 1 base and J 1 base; bases outside gene matches: 5. In germline, CDR1 is SGHAT, CDR2 FQNNGV. This chain's CDR3 is CASSLVAGGTQETQYF. CDR3 DNA sequence: TGTGCCAGCAGCTTAGTTGCGGGGGGTACCCAAGAGACCCAGTACTTC. Supplemented by reference TRBV11-2 and TRBJ2-5, the full variable domain reads EAGVAQSPRYKIIEKRQSVAFWCNPISGHATLYWYQQILGQGPKLLIQFQNNGVVDDSQLPKDRFSAERLKGVDSTLKIQPAKLEDSAVYLCASSLVAGGTQETQYFGPGTRLLVL.

The V call is TRBV19, the J call TRBJ2-1, with D perhaps TRBD2 (6 bases). Germline V gives CDR1 LNHDA, CDR2 SQIVND (reference sequence). Trimming left V 3 bases short and J 7 bases short, with 19 bases between. The CDR3 extends over 16 amino acids. CDR3 sequence reads: CASSMGTRGAENEQFF. The CDR3 nucleotides are TGTGCCAGTAGTATGGGGACTCGCGGGGCTGAGAATGAGCAGTTCTTC.

The chain employs TRBV18 and TRBJ1-2; TRBD1 aligns across 9 bases. The CDR3 loop spans 16 amino acids. V was clipped by 5 bases and J by 3 bases; unmatched bases: 10. CDR1 is KGHSH and CDR2 is LQKENI in the germline V gene. CDR3 coding DNA: TGTGCCAGCTCATCCATAACAGGGGGCACCCACTATGGCTACACCTTC. Residues: CASSSITGGTHYGYTF.

This chain joins TRBV7-2 and TRBJ2-3; TRBD1 is a possible D gene (5 bases). Germline CDR1 and CDR2: SGHTA and FQGNSA. Trimming pared 6 bases from V and 2 bases from J, leaving 21 bases between. The CDR3 consists of 17 residues. CDR3 coding DNA: TGTGCCAGCAGGACCAATTTGGGGCCACAGACCACAGATACGCAGTATTTT. Translating it yields CASRTNLGPQTTDTQYF.